This TCR beta chain is drawn from a study of cytomegalovirus exposure and HLA in healthy donors. Measured with immunoSEQ multiplex PCR; TCRdb has only the in-frame clones, and not every one. The repertoire holds around 75,000 clones, roughly 80% seen once, with 2.5% to 3% in the top ten. The V gene lost 2 bases and the J gene lost 7 bases, with 15 bases spanning the gap. The germline V gene has CDR1 MGHDK and CDR2 SYGVNS. The CDR3 is made up of 15 amino acids. The chain combines TRBV25-1 with TRBJ2-1; D is unclear. The TCR originated in a man aged 30 to 45 in good health and CMV-seronegative. The sequencing input was PBMCs. The CDR3 nucleotides are TGTGCCAGCAGTGAAACGAGGTTGAGTTTGAATGAGCAGTTCTTC. It specifies CASSETRLSLNEQFF.